This TCR beta chain was documented in a study of cytomegalovirus exposure and HLA in healthy donors. It was with 60 Vbeta and 13 Jbeta primers that the PCR ran. The assay was immunoSEQ multiplex PCR, and TCRdb's table has in-frame clones only and misses some. The repertoire holds about 140,000 clones, with 77% as singletons. The CDR3 length is 13 residues. V gave up 3 bases and J gave up 4 bases, with 9 bases separating them. CDR1 is SNHLY and CDR2 is FYNNEI in the germline V gene. The V call is TRBV2, the J call TRBJ2-5; D perhaps matches TRBD1 (6 bases). Input material: PBMCs. The receptor comes from a woman in her forties or fifties in good health and CMV-seronegative. The CDR3 here is CASSDRGVETQYF. The CDR3 coding sequence is TGTGCCAGCAGTGACAGGGGCGTAGAGACCCAGTACTTC.